This TCR beta chain is from a study of cytomegalovirus exposure and HLA in healthy donors. Overall study findings and caveats: A later analysis, which compared TCR beta chains of equal frequency, found the HLA-associated ones more clonally expanded. Previously analyzed data showed that most TCR beta V segments were productive at a frequency of about 87% or about 30%. Using a false discovery rate of 0.05, a later analysis showed that 16,951 TCR beta sequences were associated with HLA alleles.

Primers for the PCR totalled 60 Vbeta and 13 Jbeta. Data came from immunoSEQ multiplex PCR; TCRdb stores just in-frame clones and leaves some out. The sample yields 190,000 or so clones, approximately 78% seen once. With regard to this clone: Its antigen is undetermined. Other DNA sequences in this specimen translate into the identical CDR3.

From germline, CDR1 is GTSNPN and CDR2 SVGIG (reference sequence). The CDR3 is made up of 15 amino acids. Trimming took off 2 bases at V and 1 base at J, with 14 bases between the two ends. Sequencing used PBMCs. The clonotype originates from a woman aged 45-65 years in good health and CMV-seropositive. V is TRBV30 and J is TRBJ1-1; D perhaps matches TRBD1 (5 bases). Here the CDR3 DNA reads TGTGCCTGGAGTCCAATAGGAGGGGCGAACACTGAAGCTTTCTTT. It specifies CAWSPIGGANTEAFF.